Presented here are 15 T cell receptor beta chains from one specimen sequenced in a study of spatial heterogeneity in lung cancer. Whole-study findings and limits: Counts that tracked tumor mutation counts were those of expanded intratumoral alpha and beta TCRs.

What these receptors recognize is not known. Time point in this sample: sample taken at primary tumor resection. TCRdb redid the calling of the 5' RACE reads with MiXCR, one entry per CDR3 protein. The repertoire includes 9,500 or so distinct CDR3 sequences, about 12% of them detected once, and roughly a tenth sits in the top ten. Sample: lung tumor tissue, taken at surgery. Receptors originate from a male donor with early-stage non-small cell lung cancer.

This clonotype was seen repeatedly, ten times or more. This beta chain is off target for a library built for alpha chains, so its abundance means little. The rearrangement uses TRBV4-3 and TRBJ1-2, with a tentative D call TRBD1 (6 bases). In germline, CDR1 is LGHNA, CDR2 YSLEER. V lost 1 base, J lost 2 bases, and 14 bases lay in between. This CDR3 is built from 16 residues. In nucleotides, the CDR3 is TGCGCCAGCAGCCAAGGTATCGGGGGGCTGAACTATGGCTACACCTTC. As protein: CASSQGIGGLNYGYTF.

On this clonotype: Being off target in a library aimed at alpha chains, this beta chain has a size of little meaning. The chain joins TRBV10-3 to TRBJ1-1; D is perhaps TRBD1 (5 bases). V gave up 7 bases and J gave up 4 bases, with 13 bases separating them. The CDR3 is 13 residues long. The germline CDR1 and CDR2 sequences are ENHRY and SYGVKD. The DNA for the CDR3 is TGTGCCATCACTGGGCCAGGGAGCACTGAAGCTTTCTTT. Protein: CAITGPGSTEAFF.

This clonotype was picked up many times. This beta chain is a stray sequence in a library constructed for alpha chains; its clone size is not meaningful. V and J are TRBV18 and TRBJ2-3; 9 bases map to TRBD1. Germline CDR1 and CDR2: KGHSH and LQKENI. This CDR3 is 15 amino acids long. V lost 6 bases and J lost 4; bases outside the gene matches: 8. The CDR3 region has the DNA TGTGCCAGCTCTCCAGACAGGGGGGCATCAGATACGCAGTATTTT. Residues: CASSPDRGASDTQYF.

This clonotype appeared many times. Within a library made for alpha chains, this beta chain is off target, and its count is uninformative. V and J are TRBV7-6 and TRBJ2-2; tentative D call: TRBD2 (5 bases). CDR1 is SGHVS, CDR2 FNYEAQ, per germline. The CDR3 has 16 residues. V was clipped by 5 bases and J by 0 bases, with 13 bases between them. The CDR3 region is CASSLQTGTNTGELFF. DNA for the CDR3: TGTGCCAGCAGCCTACAGACCGGGACGAACACCGGGGAGCTGTTTTTT. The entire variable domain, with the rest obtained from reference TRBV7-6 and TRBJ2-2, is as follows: GAGVSQSPRYKVTKRGQDVALRCDPISGHVSLYWYRQALGQGPEFLTYFNYEAQQDKSGLPNDRFSAERPEGSISTLTIQRTEQRDSAMYRCASSLQTGTNTGELFFGEGSRLTVL.

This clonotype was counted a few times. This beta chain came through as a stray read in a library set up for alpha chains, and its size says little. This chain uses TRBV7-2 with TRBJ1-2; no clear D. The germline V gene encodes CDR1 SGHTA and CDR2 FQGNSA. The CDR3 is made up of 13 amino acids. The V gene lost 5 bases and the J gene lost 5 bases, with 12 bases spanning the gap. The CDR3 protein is CASSPQPLYGYTF. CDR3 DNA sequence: TGTGCCAGCAGCCCCCAGCCCTTGTATGGCTACACCTTC.

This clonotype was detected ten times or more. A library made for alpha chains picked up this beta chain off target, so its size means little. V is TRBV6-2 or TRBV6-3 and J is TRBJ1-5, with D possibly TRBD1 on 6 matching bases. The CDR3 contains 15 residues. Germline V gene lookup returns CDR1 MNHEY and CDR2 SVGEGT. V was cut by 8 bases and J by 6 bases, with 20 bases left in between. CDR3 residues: CASRVTGQGIQPQHF. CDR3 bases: TGTGCCAGCCGCGTTACAGGGCAGGGGATTCAGCCCCAGCATTTT.

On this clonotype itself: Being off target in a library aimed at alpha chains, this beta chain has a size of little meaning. Here the CDR3 reads CASSFGPGELFF. The CDR3, as DNA: TGTGCCAGCAGCTTCGGACCCGGGGAGCTGTTTTTT. The chain links TRBV11-2 to TRBJ2-2; D not resolved. The germline V gene encodes CDR1 SGHAT and CDR2 FQNNGV. The CDR3 totals 12 residues. V was cut by 3 bases and J by 6 bases, with 5 bases left in between.

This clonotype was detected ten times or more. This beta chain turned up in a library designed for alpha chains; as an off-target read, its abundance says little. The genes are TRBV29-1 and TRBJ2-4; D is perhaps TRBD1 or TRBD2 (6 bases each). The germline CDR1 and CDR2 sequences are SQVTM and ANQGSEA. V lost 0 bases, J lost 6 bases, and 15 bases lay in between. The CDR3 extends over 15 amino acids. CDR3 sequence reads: CSVEELWGALNIQYF. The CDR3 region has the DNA TGCAGCGTTGAAGAGCTGTGGGGGGCCCTAAACATTCAGTACTTC.

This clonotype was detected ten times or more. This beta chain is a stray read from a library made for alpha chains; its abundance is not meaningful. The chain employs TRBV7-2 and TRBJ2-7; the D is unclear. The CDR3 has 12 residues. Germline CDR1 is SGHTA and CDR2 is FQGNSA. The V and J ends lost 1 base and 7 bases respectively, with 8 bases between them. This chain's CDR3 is CASSLGPWEQYF. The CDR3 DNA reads TGTGCCAGCAGCTTAGGACCCTGGGAGCAGTACTTC. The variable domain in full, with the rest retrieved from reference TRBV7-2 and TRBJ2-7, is GAGVSQSPSNKVTEKGKDVELRCDPISGHTALYWYRQSLGQGLEFLIYFQGNSAPDKSGLPSDRFSAERTGGSVSTLTIQRTQQEDSAVYLCASSLGPWEQYFGPGTRLTVT.

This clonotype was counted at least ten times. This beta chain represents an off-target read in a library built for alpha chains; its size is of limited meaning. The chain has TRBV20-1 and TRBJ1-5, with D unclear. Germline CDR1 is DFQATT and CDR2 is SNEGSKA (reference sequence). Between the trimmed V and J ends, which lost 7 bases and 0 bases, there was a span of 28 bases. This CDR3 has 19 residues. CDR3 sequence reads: CSVPGESGSTARSNQPQHF. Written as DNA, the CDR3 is TGCAGTGTACCCGGGGAATCGGGGTCCACCGCTCGTAGCAATCAGCCCCAGCATTTT.

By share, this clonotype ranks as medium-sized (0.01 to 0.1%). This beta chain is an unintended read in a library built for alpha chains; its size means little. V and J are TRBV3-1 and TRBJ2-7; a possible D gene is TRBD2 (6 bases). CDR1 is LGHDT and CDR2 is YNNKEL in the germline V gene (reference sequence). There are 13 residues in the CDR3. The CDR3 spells CAAGGASFYEQYF. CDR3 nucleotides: TGTGCTGCGGGCGGGGCTAGTTTCTACGAGCAGTACTTC.

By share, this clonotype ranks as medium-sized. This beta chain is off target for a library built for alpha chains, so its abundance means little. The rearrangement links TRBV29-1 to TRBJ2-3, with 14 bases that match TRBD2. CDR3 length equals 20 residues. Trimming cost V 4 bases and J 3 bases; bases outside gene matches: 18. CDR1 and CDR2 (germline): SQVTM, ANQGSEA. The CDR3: CSVVGGRKTGTSGRTDTQYF. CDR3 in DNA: TGCAGCGTTGTTGGAGGACGTAAAACCGGGACTAGCGGGAGAACAGATACGCAGTATTTT.

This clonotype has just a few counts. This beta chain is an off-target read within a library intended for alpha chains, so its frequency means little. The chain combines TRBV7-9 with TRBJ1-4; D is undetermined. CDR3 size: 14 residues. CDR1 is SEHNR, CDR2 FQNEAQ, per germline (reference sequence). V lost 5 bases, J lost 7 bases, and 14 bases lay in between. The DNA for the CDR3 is TGTGCCAGCAGCCTTGTGTCAGTTGGTGAAAAACTGTTTTTT. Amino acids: CASSLVSVGEKLFF.

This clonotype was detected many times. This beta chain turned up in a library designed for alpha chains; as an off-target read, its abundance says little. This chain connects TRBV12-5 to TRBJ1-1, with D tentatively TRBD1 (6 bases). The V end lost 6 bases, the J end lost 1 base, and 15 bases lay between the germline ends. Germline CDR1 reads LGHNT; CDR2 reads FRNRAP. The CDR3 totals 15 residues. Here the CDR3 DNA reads TGTGCTAGTGGCCATACAGGACAGAGGAACACTGAAGCTTTCTTT. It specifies CASGHTGQRNTEAFF.

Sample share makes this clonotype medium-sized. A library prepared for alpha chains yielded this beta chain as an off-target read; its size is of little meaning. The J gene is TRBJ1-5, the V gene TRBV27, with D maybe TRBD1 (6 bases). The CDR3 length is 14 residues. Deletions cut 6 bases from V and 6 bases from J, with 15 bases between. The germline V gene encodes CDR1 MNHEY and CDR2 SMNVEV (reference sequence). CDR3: CASRGGREFQPQHF. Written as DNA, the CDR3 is TGTGCCAGCAGGGGGGGCCGCGAGTTTCAGCCCCAGCATTTT.